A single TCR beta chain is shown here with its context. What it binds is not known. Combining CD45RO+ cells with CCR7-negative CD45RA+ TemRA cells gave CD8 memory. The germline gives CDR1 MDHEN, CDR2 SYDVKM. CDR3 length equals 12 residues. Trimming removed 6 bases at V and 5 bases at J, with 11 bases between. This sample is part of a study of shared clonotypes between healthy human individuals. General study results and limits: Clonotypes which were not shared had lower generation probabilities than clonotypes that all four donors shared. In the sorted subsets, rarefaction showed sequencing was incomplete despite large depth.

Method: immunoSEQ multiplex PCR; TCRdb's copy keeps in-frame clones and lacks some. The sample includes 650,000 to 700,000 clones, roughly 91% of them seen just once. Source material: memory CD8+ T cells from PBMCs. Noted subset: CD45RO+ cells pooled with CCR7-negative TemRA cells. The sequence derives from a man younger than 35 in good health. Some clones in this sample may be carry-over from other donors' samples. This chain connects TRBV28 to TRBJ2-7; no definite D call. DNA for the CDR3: TGTGCCAGCAGGGGTGGGATCCACGAGCAGTACTTC. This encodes CASRGGIHEQYF. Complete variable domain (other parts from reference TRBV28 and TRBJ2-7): DVKVTQSSRYLVKRTGEKVFLECVQDMDHENMFWYRQDPGLGLRLIYFSYDVKMKEKGDIPEGYSVSREKKERFSLILESASTNQTSMYLCASRGGIHEQYFGPGTRLTVT.